This TCR beta chain was sequenced for a study of monozygotic twins with inflammatory bowel disease. Across eight separate reactions for each sample, cDNA was made. TCRdb reanalyzed the 5' RACE reads and collapses them to one entry per CDR3 protein, without DNA. The sample has 300,000 to 400,000 distinct CDR3 sequences. To note about this clonotype: Its antigen is unidentified.

Collection yielded approximately 2.3 ml of blood per donor. Study-level findings and limits: Discordant twins showed the same repertoire similarity as concordant twins, possibly from limited power. Healthy co-twins showed greater TCRbeta diversity (inverse Simpson) than IBD patients.

Input material: blood. The sequence came from a human donor with ulcerative colitis or Crohn's disease, or a healthy co-twin of an affected twin (not recorded which).

The CDR3 reads CAWSTGGFYEQYF. The V gene is TRBV30, the J gene TRBJ2-7; TCRdb's D call of TRBD1 is untestable without DNA. The CDR3 sequence is 13 residues long. The germline V gene has CDR1 GTSNPN and CDR2 SVGIG (reference sequence).